The 31 T cell receptor beta chains reported below all come from one sample, sequenced in a study of cytomegalovirus exposure and HLA in healthy donors. PCR employed 60 Vbeta and 13 Jbeta primers. Produced via immunoSEQ multiplex PCR; TCRdb's table is partial and in-frame only. Seen here are about 130,000 clones, 65% to 80% observed once, and the top ten hold around 1.5%. Sequencing was performed on PBMCs. These receptors all come from a woman under 30 in good health and CMV-seronegative.

This sequence joins TRBV29-1 and TRBJ1-3; D gene uncertain. Germline V CDR1 and CDR2: SQVTM, ANQGSEA. CDR3 length equals 14 residues. The V end was cut by 0 bases, the J end by 7 bases, with 13 bases between. The CDR3 here is CSVEDPPVSNTIYF. The DNA of the CDR3 is TGCAGCGTTGAAGATCCGCCAGTTTCCAACACCATATATTTT.

Points on this clone: This sample also contains other DNA sequences that code for the same CDR3. V and J are TRBV6-5 and TRBJ1-1, with D possibly matching TRBD1 (6 bases). The V and J ends lost 4 bases and 7 bases respectively, with 7 bases between them. The CDR3 spans 11 residues. Germline CDR1 is MNHEY and CDR2 is SVGAGI. The CDR3 loop is CASSLGGEAFF. The CDR3 DNA follows: TGTGCCAGCAGTTTAGGGGGTGAAGCTTTCTTT.

V is TRBV10-1 and J is TRBJ2-6; TRBD1 agrees at 7 bases. J lost 2 bases, V lost 5 bases, and 0 bases had no gene match. The length of the CDR3 is 14 residues. Germline CDR1 and CDR2: WNHNN and SYGVQD (reference sequence). In DNA form, the CDR3 reads TGCGCCAGCAGTACAGGGGCTGGGGCCAACGTCCTGACTTTC. It specifies CASSTGAGANVLTF.

The chain couples TRBV5-4 to TRBJ2-7; a weak D match, TRBD2 (6 bases). Germline CDR1 SGHNT, CDR2 YYREEE (reference sequence). V lost 4 bases and J lost 0, with 17 bases in between. The CDR3 covers 16 residues. CDR3 nucleotides: TGTGCCAGCAGCATCCTTGGAGGGAGGCTCTCCTACGAGCAGTACTTC. It is translated as CASSILGGRLSYEQYF. Variable domain in full (rest from reference TRBV5-4 and TRBJ2-7): ETGVTQSPTHLIKTRGQQVTLRCSSQSGHNTVSWYQQALGQGPQFIFQYYREEENGRGNFPPRFSGLQFPNYSSELNVNALELDDSALYLCASSILGGRLSYEQYFGPGTRLTVT.

This clone was detected a few times. The V and J genes are TRBV10-2 and TRBJ1-2, with TRBD1 matching 7 bases. The CDR3 length is 13 residues. J lost 2 bases, V lost 3 bases, and 0 bases had no gene match. CDR1 WSHSY and CDR2 SAAADI come from the germline V gene. The CDR3 reads CASSEQGNYGYTF. CDR3 DNA sequence: TGCGCCAGCAGTGAACAGGGGAACTATGGCTACACCTTC.

This clone has a single count. The chain carries TRBV5-4 and TRBJ2-5; 10 nucleotides align to TRBD1. This CDR3 region has 19 residues. Germline V lookup: CDR1 SGHNT, CDR2 YYREEE (reference sequence). The ends lost 3 bases at V and 7 bases at J; junction bases unmatched: 21. The CDR3 nucleotides read TGTGCCAGCAGCTCCAGCCCCGGGACAGGGGTCCTCCGGGTAGGGACCCAGTACTTC. Protein sequence: CASSSSPGTGVLRVGTQYF.

The chain recombines TRBV10-2 with TRBJ2-1; 10 nucleotides align to TRBD2. The V segment lost 7 bases and the J segment 0 bases; nucleotides outside the gene matches: 12. Germline V CDR1 and CDR2: WSHSY, SAAADI. The CDR3 is 18 amino acids. Here the CDR3 DNA reads TGCGCCAGCATGCGGGGGATGGCTAGCGGGGGCTCCTACAATGAGCAGTTCTTC. This translates into CASMRGMASGGSYNEQFF.

This chain links TRBV7-2 with TRBJ1-4; D possibly corresponds to TRBD1 (5 bases). The CDR3 covers 16 residues. V was cut by 3 bases and J by 8 bases, with 19 bases left in between. Germline V gene data show CDR1 as SGHTA and CDR2 as FQGNSA. The CDR3 region is CASSFQRDLLREKLFF. The DNA for the CDR3 is TGTGCCAGCAGCTTCCAGCGGGACTTGTTGAGGGAAAAACTGTTTTTT.

V usage is TRBV6-4 and J usage is TRBJ2-1, with D maybe TRBD2 (6 bases). The germline V gene encodes CDR1 MRHNA and CDR2 SNTAGT. V lost 5 bases and J 5 bases, leaving 10 bases between the germline ends. This CDR3 spans 13 amino acids. The CDR3 here is CASSWRGNNEQFF. In DNA, the CDR3 is TGTGCCAGCAGTTGGCGGGGCAACAATGAGCAGTTCTTC.

V gene TRBV27 combines with J gene TRBJ1-5; 8 bases line up with TRBD1. The ends lost 2 bases at V and 6 bases at J; junction bases unmatched: 3. The CDR3 contains 14 residues. Germline lookup yields CDR1 MNHEY and CDR2 SMNVEV (reference sequence). CDR3 DNA sequence: TGTGCCAGCAGTTTAGTACAGGGGGGTCAGCCCCAGCATTTT. Protein product: CASSLVQGGQPQHF.

As for this clone: Distinct nucleotide sequences in the sample also encode this CDR3. The chain joins TRBV30 to TRBJ1-1; tentative D call: TRBD1 (6 bases). The CDR3 contains 12 residues. V was pared by 3 bases and J by 5 bases, with 10 bases between. CDR1 and CDR2 from the germline V gene are GTSNPN and SVGIG (reference sequence). CDR3 residues: CAWSQGWTEAFF. The DNA for the CDR3 is TGTGCCTGGAGCCAGGGGTGGACTGAAGCTTTCTTT.

V is TRBV4-1 and J is TRBJ2-5; TRBD1 is a possible D gene (7 bases). Germline V gives CDR1 MGHRA, CDR2 YSYEKL. The CDR3 spans 19 residues. The V gene lost 0 bases and the J gene lost 7 bases, with 27 bases spanning the gap. The CDR3 nucleotides are TGCGCCAGCAGCCAAGATCCTGGGGGCGGAGGGGGCCGGACCAGGACCCAGTACTTC. This codes for CASSQDPGGGGGRTRTQYF.

This sequence joins TRBV7-2 and TRBJ1-3, with D perhaps matching TRBD1 (5 bases). The germline gives CDR1 SGHTA, CDR2 FQGNSA. The CDR3 totals 15 residues. V was pared by 6 bases and J by 1 base, with 13 bases between. The CDR3 loop is CASSSRGGSGNTIYF. CDR3 bases: TGTGCCAGCAGTTCTCGGGGGGGGTCTGGAAACACCATATATTTT. Complete variable domain (other parts from reference TRBV7-2 and TRBJ1-3): GAGVSQSPSNKVTEKGKDVELRCDPISGHTALYWYRQSLGQGLEFLIYFQGNSAPDKSGLPSDRFSAERTGGSVSTLTIQRTQQEDSAVYLCASSSRGGSGNTIYFGEGSWLTVV.

The genes are TRBV29-1 and TRBJ2-5, with 7 bases lining up with TRBD1. The J call may be faulty, since TRBJ2-7 better matches the DNA end. Germline-derived CDR1 and CDR2 are SQVTM and ANQGSEA. This CDR3 is 14 amino acids long. The CDR3 nucleotides are TGCAGCGTGAAGACAGGGACGAGCTCCTACGAGCAGTACTTC. Protein sequence: CSVKTGTSSYEQYF.

V is TRBV30 and J is TRBJ1-5, with 10 bases fitting TRBD1. This CDR3 has 13 amino acids. CDR1 and CDR2 from the germline V gene are GTSNPN and SVGIG (reference sequence). V trimming: 1 base; J trimming: 7 bases; junction bases outside the gene matches: 1. The chain's CDR3 is CAWSGDRGQPQHF. The DNA for the CDR3 is TGTGCCTGGAGTGGGGACAGGGGACAGCCCCAGCATTTT.

This chain joins TRBV29-1 and TRBJ2-2; 10 nucleotides align to TRBD2. With V trimmed by 6 bases and J by 4 bases, 8 bases remained unmatched. Germline CDR1 and CDR2: SQVTM and ANQGSEA. The CDR3 is 15 amino acids. CDR3 loop: CSVRASGGFTGELFF. The CDR3 DNA sequence: TGCAGCGTAAGGGCTAGCGGGGGATTCACCGGGGAGCTGTTTTTT.

CDR3 in DNA: TGCGCCAGCAGCTTGCGGAGCGGAGACAATGAGCAGTTCTTC. Translating gives CASSLRSGDNEQFF. The chain links TRBV5-1 to TRBJ2-1; D might be TRBD2 (5 bases). Trimming took 1 base from V and 5 from J, leaving 10 bases between them. The CDR3 spans 14 residues. CDR1 is SGHRS and CDR2 is YFSETQ in the germline V gene.

The chain employs TRBV6-5 and TRBJ1-2, with D unclear. CDR1 and CDR2 (germline): MNHEY, SVGAGI. The V end was cut by 5 bases, the J end by 4 bases, with 11 bases between. The CDR3 sequence is 13 residues long. The CDR3 nucleotides read TGTGCCAGCAGTCCGACACTTCGCTATGGCTACACCTTC. It specifies CASSPTLRYGYTF.

The CDR3 DNA follows: TGTGCCAGCAGCACCACGACATTTCAGCCCCAGCATTTT. Translation gives CASSTTTFQPQHF. The rearrangement joins TRBV6-1 to TRBJ1-5; D is unresolved. Per germline, CDR1 MNHNS and CDR2 SASEGT. Trimming shortened V by 6 bases and J by 6 bases, and 12 bases separated the two germline ends. This CDR3 is built from 13 residues.

The genes are TRBV6-1 and TRBJ1-1, with D possibly TRBD1 on 6 matching bases. CDR3 size: 14 residues. Germline CDR1 is MNHNS and CDR2 is SASEGT. V lost 7 bases and J 7 bases, leaving 19 bases between the germline ends. Written as DNA, the CDR3 is TGTGCCAGCAAATGGAGCACAGGGCCCGATGAAGCTTTCTTT. Its protein product is CASKWSTGPDEAFF.

This clone was observed a single time. The chain has TRBV23-1 and TRBJ2-5; 10 bases map to TRBD1. TRBV23-1 is assigned to the ORF class and has an uncertain function. Germline trimming cut 7 bases from V and 1 base from J; bases unmatched to any gene: 3. The CDR3 sequence is 14 residues long. CDR3 DNA sequence: TGCGCCAGCAACAGGACAGGGGGCCAAGAGACCCAGTACTTC. This translates into CASNRTGGQETQYF.

This sequence joins TRBV5-1 and TRBJ2-3; 11 bases are shared with TRBD2. The CDR3 runs to 19 residues. Trimming at V came to 6 bases and at J to 6 bases, leaving 21 bases not matched to a gene. Germline CDR1 SGHRS, CDR2 YFSETQ. The DNA for the CDR3 is TGCGCCAGCATCATTGGGACTAGCGGCGGGATCACGCTGTGGGATACGCAGTATTTT. It yields the protein CASIIGTSGGITLWDTQYF.

The V and J genes are TRBV2 and TRBJ2-1; 14 positions match TRBD2. J lost 0 bases, V lost 4 bases, and 11 bases had no gene match. The CDR3 covers 20 residues. The germline gives CDR1 SNHLY, CDR2 FYNNEI. CDR3 region: CASSGWGTSGRISSYNEQFF. The CDR3 DNA is TGTGCCAGCAGTGGCTGGGGGACTAGCGGGAGAATTAGCTCCTACAATGAGCAGTTCTTC.

The J gene is TRBJ2-3, the V gene TRBV5-4, with D hard to call. From germline, CDR1 is SGHNT and CDR2 YYREEE (reference sequence). The CDR3 extends over 12 amino acids. V was cut by 4 bases and J by 6 bases, with 9 bases left in between. The CDR3 is CASSGVRDTQYF. CDR3 coding DNA: TGTGCCAGCAGCGGAGTACGGGATACGCAGTATTTT.

The CDR3, as DNA: TGTGCTAGTGGTTTGCCCCCGGGGGAAGCTTTCTTT. Its protein product is CASGLPPGEAFF. V gene TRBV12-5 combines with J gene TRBJ1-1; D uncertain. This CDR3 has 12 amino acids. Per the germline V gene, CDR1 is LGHNT and CDR2 is FRNRAP. Trimming removed 2 bases at V and 8 bases at J, with 9 bases between. Full variable domain (remainder filled in from reference TRBV12-5 and TRBJ1-1): DARVTQTPRHKVTEMGQEVTMRCQPILGHNTVFWYRQTMMQGLELLAYFRNRAPLDDSGMPKDRFSAEMPDATLATLKIQPSEPRDSAVYFCASGLPPGEAFFGQGTRLTVV.

This clone was seen more than once but under ten times. The rearrangement joins TRBV18 to TRBJ2-2; 8 positions match TRBD2. This CDR3 spans 18 amino acids. V lost 2 bases and J lost 5; bases outside the gene matches: 13. Per germline, CDR1 KGHSH and CDR2 LQKENI. The CDR3 here is CASSPITQREYRTGELFF. The CDR3, as DNA: TGTGCCAGCTCACCAATAACCCAGCGGGAGTATCGGACCGGGGAGCTGTTTTTT.

The chain combines TRBV12-5 with TRBJ1-5; D is uncertain. CDR3 size: 13 residues. Trimming cost V 7 bases and J 7 bases, with 14 bases left between them. Germline V CDR1 and CDR2: LGHNT, FRNRAP. Written as DNA, the CDR3 is TGTGCTAGTGTTCGAGGTTTCGGCCAGCCCCAGCATTTT. Translation gives CASVRGFGQPQHF.

This clone was picked up a small number of times. The chain recombines TRBV5-1 with TRBJ2-5, with 10 bases matching TRBD2. The germline V gene encodes CDR1 SGHRS and CDR2 YFSETQ. Trimming at V came to 6 bases and at J to 3 bases, leaving 11 bases not matched to a gene. This CDR3 comprises 16 residues. The CDR3 region has the DNA TGCGCCAGCAAGACCTTGCTAGCGGGAGAGGAAGAGACCCAGTACTTC. This encodes CASKTLLAGEEETQYF. Full variable domain (remainder filled in from reference TRBV5-1 and TRBJ2-5): KAGVTQTPRYLIKTRGQQVTLSCSPISGHRSVSWYQQTPGQGLQFLFEYFSETQRNKGNFPGRFSGRQFSNSRSEMNVSTLELGDSALYLCASKTLLAGEEETQYFGPGTRLLVL.

The V and J genes are TRBV29-1 and TRBJ2-7, with D possibly TRBD1 on 6 matching bases. The CDR3 spans 12 residues. Looked up from germline, CDR1 is SQVTM and CDR2 is ANQGSEA. V was pared by 6 bases and J by 9 bases, with 18 bases between. The CDR3 sequence is CSVGSQGFAQYF. The CDR3 DNA reads as TGCAGCGTCGGATCGCAGGGGTTCGCGCAGTACTTC.

The rearrangement joins TRBV7-2 to TRBJ2-7, with D hard to call. Germline CDR1 and CDR2: SGHTA and FQGNSA. Trimming shortened V by 3 bases and J by 2 bases, and 8 bases separated the two germline ends. The CDR3 totals 13 residues. The CDR3 sequence: CASSLPQTYEQYF. The DNA of the CDR3 is TGTGCCAGCAGCTTGCCCCAGACCTACGAGCAGTACTTC.

The gene calls are TRBV15 and TRBJ2-5, with 8 positions matching TRBD2. Germline CDR1 LNHNV, CDR2 YYDKDF (reference sequence). The CDR3 is 18 amino acids. V shed 1 base, J shed 5 bases, and the junction held 15 bases outside the gene matches. The CDR3 loop reads CATSRAPGEAGGGETQYF. As DNA, the CDR3 is TGTGCCACCAGCAGAGCCCCCGGGGAGGCGGGAGGCGGGGAGACCCAGTACTTC.